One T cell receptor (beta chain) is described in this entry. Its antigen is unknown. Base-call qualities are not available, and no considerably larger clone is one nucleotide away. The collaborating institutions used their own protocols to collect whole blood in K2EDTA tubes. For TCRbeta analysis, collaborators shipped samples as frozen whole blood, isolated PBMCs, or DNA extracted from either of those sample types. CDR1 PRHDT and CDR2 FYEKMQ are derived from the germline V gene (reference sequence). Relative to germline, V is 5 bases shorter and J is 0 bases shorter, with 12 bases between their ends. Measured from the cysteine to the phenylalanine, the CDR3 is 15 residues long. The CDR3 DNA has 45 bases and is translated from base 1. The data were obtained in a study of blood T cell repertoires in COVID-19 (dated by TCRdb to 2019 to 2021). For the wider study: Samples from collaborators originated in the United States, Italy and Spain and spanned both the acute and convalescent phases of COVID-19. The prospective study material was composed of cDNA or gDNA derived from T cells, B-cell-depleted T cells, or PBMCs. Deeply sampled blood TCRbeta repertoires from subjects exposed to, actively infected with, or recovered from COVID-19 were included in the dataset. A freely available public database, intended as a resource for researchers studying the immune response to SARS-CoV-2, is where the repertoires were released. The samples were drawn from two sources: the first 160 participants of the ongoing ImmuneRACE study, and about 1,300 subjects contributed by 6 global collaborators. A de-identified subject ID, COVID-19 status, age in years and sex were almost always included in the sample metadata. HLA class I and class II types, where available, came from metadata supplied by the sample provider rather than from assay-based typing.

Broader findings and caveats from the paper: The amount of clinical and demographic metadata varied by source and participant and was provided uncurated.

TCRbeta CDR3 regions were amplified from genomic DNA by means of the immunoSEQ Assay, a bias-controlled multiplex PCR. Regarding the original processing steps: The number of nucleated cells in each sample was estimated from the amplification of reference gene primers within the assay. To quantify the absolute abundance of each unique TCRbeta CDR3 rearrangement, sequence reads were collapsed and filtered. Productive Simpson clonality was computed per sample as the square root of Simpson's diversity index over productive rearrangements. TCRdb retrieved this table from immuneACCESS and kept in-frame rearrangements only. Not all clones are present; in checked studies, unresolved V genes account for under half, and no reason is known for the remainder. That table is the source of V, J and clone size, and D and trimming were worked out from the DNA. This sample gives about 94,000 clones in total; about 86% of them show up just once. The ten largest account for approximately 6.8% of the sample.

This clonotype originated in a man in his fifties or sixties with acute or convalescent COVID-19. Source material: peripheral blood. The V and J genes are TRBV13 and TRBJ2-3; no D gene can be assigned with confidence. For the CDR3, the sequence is CASSATVGSTDTQYF. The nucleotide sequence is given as TGTGCCAGCAGCGCCACAGTGGGTAGCACAGATACGCAGTATTTT.